This T cell receptor (beta chain) is drawn from a study of T cells in Graves' hyperthyroidism and ophthalmopathy. Study-level points and caveats: Ophthalmopathy could be told apart from stable hyperthyroidism with a 13 V-J model. Also found in blood were most expanded thyroid clonotypes above 0.001.

In the case of this clonotype: What it binds is unknown.

RNA transcripts gave rise to amplified TCR beta CDR3 regions. HTBI primers were employed in a first-round RT-PCR of the TCR CDR3. TCRdb fed the multiplex PCR reads into MiXCR, producing one record per CDR3 protein. The sample has about 640,000 distinct CDR3 sequences, roughly 14% seen once. J lost 5 bases, V lost 5 bases, and 2 bases had no gene match. The CDR3 loop spans 13 amino acids. Germline CDR1 and CDR2: SGDLS and YYNGEE. Disease lasting under 3 months, a NOSPECS grade of at least 4, and a Clinical Activity Score of at least 3 were features of the ophthalmopathy patients. Those patients with uncontrolled infection, other autoimmune disease, pregnancy or lactation were excluded.

The chain carries TRBV9 and TRBJ2-2, with 8 bases aligning to TRBD2. The source is a woman aged 45-65 years with Graves' ophthalmopathy. Sequenced material: blood. CDR3 sequence (DNA): TGTGCCAGCAGAAAGCGGGAGACCGGGGAGCTGTTTTTT. As protein: CASRKRETGELFF.